This is a list of T cell receptor beta chains from one sample in a study of T cells in Graves' hyperthyroidism and ophthalmopathy. Each CDR3 protein is one row after TCRdb ran MiXCR on the multiplex PCR reads. The sample shows roughly 710,000 distinct CDR3 sequences, roughly a third of them seen only once. The material sequenced was blood. These receptors all come from a woman between 35 and 50 years old with Graves' hyperthyroidism. Both conserved end residues are trimmed from each CDR3.

J gene: TRBJ1-2; V gene: TRBV7-3; CDR3 protein: ASSLSRDRGNYGYT
J gene: TRBJ1-2; V gene: TRBV7-9; CDR3 protein: ASSLSLGQGGGYT
J gene: TRBJ2-5; V gene: TRBV11-2; CDR3 protein: ASSPLPDRGQETQY
J gene: TRBJ1-2; V gene: TRBV11-3; CDR3 protein: ASRRKGGVYYGYT
J gene: TRBJ1-1; V gene: TRBV5-8; CDR3 protein: ASSVSTGGIGEAF
J gene: TRBJ2-7; V gene: TRBV29-1; CDR3 protein: SAREGWEQY
J gene: TRBJ2-5; V gene: TRBV5-1; CDR3 protein: ASSPGPSREETQY
J gene: TRBJ2-7; V gene: TRBV7-9; CDR3 protein: ASSLATRGPESTNYEQY
J gene: TRBJ2-7; V gene: TRBV25-1; CDR3 protein: ASSEYGQGVFDEQY
J gene: TRBJ1-2; V gene: TRBV19; CDR3 protein: ASSFRGTGYGYT
J gene: TRBJ2-5; V gene: TRBV19; CDR3 protein: VTSGSWQETQY
J gene: TRBJ2-7; V gene: TRBV2; CDR3 protein: ASSAGTASYEQY
J gene: TRBJ2-6; V gene: TRBV6-5; CDR3 protein: ASSLADGANVLT
J gene: TRBJ2-7; V gene: TRBV20-1; CDR3 protein: SAEDVYEQY
J gene: TRBJ1-1; V gene: TRBV2; CDR3 protein: ASSPRRGRNTEAF
J gene: TRBJ1-2; V gene: TRBV19; CDR3 protein: ASRGSEGYT
J gene: TRBJ2-5; V gene: TRBV29-1; CDR3 protein: SVEQTGSNQPQY
J gene: TRBJ1-3; V gene: TRBV15; CDR3 protein: ATSTRAENTIY
J gene: TRBJ2-7; V gene: TRBV19; CDR3 protein: ASSMTGSTSYEQY
J gene: TRBJ1-6; V gene: TRBV6-1; CDR3 protein: ASSPGQISYNSPLH
J gene: TRBJ2-7; V gene: TRBV3-1; CDR3 protein: ASSQGDRIRGYEQY
J gene: TRBJ2-7; V gene: TRBV7-9; CDR3 protein: ASSSSGTGGLSYEQY
J gene: TRBJ1-5; V gene: TRBV29-1; CDR3 protein: SVADQDEH
J gene: TRBJ1-5; V gene: TRBV20-1; CDR3 protein: SASSPGQPNQPQH
J gene: TRBJ2-5; V gene: TRBV7-2; CDR3 protein: ASSRQGSETQY
J gene: TRBJ1-1; V gene: TRBV7-3; CDR3 protein: ASSLIRAEGNTEAF
J gene: TRBJ2-7; V gene: TRBV4-3; CDR3 protein: ASSPQRGLAGSNEQY
J gene: TRBJ1-6; V gene: TRBV14; CDR3 protein: ASSHWGKEGPRSPLH
J gene: TRBJ2-5; V gene: TRBV10-3; CDR3 protein: AISDLAGQKETQY
J gene: TRBJ1-6; V gene: TRBV20-1; CDR3 protein: SARDMSQGHYNSPLH
J gene: TRBJ1-2; V gene: TRBV5-5; CDR3 protein: ASSLTGLVSGYT
J gene: TRBJ1-2; V gene: TRBV15; CDR3 protein: ATSRGLSGYT
J gene: TRBJ1-1; V gene: TRBV7-2; CDR3 protein: ASSLEFGITEAF
J gene: TRBJ1-2; V gene: TRBV6-6; CDR3 protein: ASTEGQGAFGYT
J gene: TRBJ2-7; V gene: TRBV20-1; CDR3 protein: SASKQMTTSSYEQY
J gene: TRBJ1-2; V gene: TRBV7-8; CDR3 protein: ASSPYPRGRNYGYT
J gene: TRBJ2-7; V gene: TRBV7-2; CDR3 protein: ASRETYGGDYEQY
J gene: TRBJ2-2; V gene: TRBV29-1; CDR3 protein: SVDPDRGTGELF
J gene: TRBJ1-3; V gene: TRBV19; CDR3 protein: ASRQGSSTIY
J gene: TRBJ2-7; V gene: TRBV29-1; CDR3 protein: SVEGGGGPYEQY
J gene: TRBJ1-4; V gene: TRBV29-1; CDR3 protein: SGRVEGTGKLF
J gene: TRBJ2-7; V gene: TRBV12-3/TRBV12-4; CDR3 protein: ASTQGGGEQY
J gene: TRBJ2-5; V gene: TRBV29-1; CDR3 protein: SVMGGLGQETQY
J gene: TRBJ1-1; V gene: TRBV7-2; CDR3 protein: ASSLGGQELYMNTEAF
J gene: TRBJ2-5; V gene: TRBV28; CDR3 protein: ASSWGKTQY
J gene: TRBJ2-3; V gene: TRBV7-9; CDR3 protein: ASSSIAGLAGSDTQY